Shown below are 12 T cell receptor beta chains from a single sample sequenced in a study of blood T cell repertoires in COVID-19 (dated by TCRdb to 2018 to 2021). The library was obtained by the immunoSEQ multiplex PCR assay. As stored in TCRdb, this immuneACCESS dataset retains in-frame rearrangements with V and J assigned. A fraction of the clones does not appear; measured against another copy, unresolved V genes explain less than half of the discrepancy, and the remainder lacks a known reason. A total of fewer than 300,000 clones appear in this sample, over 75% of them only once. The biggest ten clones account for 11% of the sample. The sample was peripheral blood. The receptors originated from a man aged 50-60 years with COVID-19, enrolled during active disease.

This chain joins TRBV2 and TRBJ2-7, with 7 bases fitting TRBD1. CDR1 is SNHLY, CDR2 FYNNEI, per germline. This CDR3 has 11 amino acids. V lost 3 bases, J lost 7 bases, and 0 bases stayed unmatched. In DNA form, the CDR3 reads TGTGCCAGCAGTGAGGACAGGGAGCAGTACTTC. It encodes CASSEDREQYF.

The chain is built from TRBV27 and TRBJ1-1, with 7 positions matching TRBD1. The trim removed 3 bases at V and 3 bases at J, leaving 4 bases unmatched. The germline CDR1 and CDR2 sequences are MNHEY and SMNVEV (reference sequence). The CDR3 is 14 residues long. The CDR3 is CASSLYRGDTEAFF. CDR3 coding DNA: TGTGCCAGCAGTTTGTACAGGGGCGACACTGAAGCTTTCTTT.

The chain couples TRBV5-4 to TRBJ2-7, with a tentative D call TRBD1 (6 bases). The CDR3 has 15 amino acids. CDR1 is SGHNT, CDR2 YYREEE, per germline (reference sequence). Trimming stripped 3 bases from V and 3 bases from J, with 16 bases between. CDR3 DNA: TGTGCCAGCAGCTGGGGGCAGACGGGGAACTACGAGCAGTACTTC. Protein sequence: CASSWGQTGNYEQYF. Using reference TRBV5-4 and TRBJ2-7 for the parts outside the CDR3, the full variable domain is ETGVTQSPTHLIKTRGQQVTLRCSSQSGHNTVSWYQQALGQGPQFIFQYYREEENGRGNFPPRFSGLQFPNYSSELNVNALELDDSALYLCASSWGQTGNYEQYFGPGTRLTVT.

CDR3 DNA: TGTGCCAGCAGCTTAAGGAGCGGGGATGATGAGCAGTTCTTC. Residues: CASSLRSGDDEQFF. The chain joins TRBV5-4 to TRBJ2-1; 7 nucleotides agree with TRBD2. Looked up from germline, CDR1 is SGHNT and CDR2 is YYREEE (reference sequence). V lost 2 bases and J lost 8; bases outside the gene matches: 7. This CDR3 contains 14 residues.

The CDR3 here is CASSYYREPYEQFF. The CDR3 DNA follows: TGTGCCAGCAGTTACTACAGGGAACCTTATGAGCAGTTCTTC. The chain is built from TRBV6-5 and TRBJ2-1, with a tentative D call TRBD1 (6 bases). Germline values: CDR1 MNHEY, CDR2 SVGAGI. V was pared by 1 base and J by 8 bases, with 12 bases between. The CDR3 runs 14 residues.

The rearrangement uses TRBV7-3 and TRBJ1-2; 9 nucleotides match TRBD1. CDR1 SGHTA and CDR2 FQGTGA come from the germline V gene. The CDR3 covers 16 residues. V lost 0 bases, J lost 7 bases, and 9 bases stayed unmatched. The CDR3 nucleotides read TGTGCCAGCAGCTTAACTTCCCGACAGGGGGACAGTGGCTACACCTTC. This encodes CASSLTSRQGDSGYTF.

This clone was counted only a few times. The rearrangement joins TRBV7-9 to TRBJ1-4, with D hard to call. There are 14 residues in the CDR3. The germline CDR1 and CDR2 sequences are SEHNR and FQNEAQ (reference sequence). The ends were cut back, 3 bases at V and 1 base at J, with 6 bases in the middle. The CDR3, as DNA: TGTGCCAGCAGCTTGGGCAGAACTAATGAAAAACTGTTTTTT. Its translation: CASSLGRTNEKLFF.

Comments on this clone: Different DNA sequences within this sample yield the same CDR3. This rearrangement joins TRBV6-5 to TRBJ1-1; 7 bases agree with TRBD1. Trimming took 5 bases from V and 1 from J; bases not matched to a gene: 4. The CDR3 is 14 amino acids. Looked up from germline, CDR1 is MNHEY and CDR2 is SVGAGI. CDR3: CASSPPGGNTEAFF. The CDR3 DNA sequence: TGTGCCAGCAGTCCCCCAGGGGGGAACACTGAAGCTTTCTTT.

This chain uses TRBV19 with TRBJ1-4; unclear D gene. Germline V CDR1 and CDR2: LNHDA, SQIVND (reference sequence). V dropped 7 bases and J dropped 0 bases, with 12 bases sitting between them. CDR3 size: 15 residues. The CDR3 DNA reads TGTGCCAGTATGGGCCCTGGTGCAACTAATGAAAAACTGTTTTTT. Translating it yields CASMGPGATNEKLFF.

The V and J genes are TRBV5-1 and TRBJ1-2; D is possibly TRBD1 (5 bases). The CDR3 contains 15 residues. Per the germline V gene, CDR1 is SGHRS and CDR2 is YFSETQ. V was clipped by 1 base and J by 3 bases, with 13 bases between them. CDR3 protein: CASSLMWGTDYGYTF. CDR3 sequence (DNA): TGCGCCAGCAGCTTGATGTGGGGCACCGACTATGGCTACACCTTC. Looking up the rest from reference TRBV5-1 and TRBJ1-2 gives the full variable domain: KAGVTQTPRYLIKTRGQQVTLSCSPISGHRSVSWYQQTPGQGLQFLFEYFSETQRNKGNFPGRFSGRQFSNSRSEMNVSTLELGDSALYLCASSLMWGTDYGYTFGSGTRLTVV.

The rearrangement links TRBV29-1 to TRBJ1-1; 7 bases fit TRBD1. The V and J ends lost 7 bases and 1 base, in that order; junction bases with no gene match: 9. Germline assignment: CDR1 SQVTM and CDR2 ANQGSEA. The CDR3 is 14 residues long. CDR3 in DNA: TGCAGCGCCTCGGGACAGCTAAAGAACACTGAAGCTTTCTTT. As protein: CSASGQLKNTEAFF. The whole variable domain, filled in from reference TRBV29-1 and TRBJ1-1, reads SAVISQKPSRDICQRGTSLTIQCQVDSQVTMMFWYRQQPGQSLTLIATANQGSEATYESGFVIDKFPISRPNLTFSTLTVSNMSPEDSSIYLCSASGQLKNTEAFFGQGTRLTVV.

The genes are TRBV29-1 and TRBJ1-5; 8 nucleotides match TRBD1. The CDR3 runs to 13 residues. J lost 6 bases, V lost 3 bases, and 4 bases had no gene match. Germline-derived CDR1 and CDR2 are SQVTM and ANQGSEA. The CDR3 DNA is TGCAGCGTTGACACAGGGGGAGGTCAGCCCCAGCATTTT. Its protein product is CSVDTGGGQPQHF.